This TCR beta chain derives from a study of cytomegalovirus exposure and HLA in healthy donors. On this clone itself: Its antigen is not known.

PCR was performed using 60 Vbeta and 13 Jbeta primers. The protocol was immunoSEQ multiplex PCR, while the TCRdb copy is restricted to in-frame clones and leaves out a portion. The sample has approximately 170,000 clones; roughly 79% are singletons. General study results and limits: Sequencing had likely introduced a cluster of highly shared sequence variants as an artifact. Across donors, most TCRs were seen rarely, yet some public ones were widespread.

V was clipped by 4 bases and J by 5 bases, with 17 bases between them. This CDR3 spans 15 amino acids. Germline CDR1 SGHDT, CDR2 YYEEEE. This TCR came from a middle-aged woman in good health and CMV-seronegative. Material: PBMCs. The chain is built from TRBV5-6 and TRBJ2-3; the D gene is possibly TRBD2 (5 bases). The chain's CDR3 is CASSPSTGSQDTQYF. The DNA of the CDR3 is TGTGCCAGCAGCCCTTCCACGGGGAGCCAAGATACGCAGTATTTT. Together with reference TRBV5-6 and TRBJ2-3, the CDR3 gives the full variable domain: DAGVTQSPTHLIKTRGQQVTLRCSPKSGHDTVSWYQQALGQGPQFIFQYYEEEERQRGNFPDRFSGHQFPNYSSELNVNALLLGDSALYLCASSPSTGSQDTQYFGPGTRLTVL.